This T cell receptor beta chain was captured in a study of T cells in narcolepsy. General study results and limits: In some patient and control memory CD4+ samples, autoreactive clones were absent. Blood of same and different patients, but not healthy controls, reportedly held recurring autoreactive clonotypes. Autoreactive HCRT-specific and TRIB2-specific clonotypes were marked in same-patient CSF-versus-blood CD4+ comparisons.

There are 17 residues in the CDR3. Germline CDR1 reads SEHNR; CDR2 reads FQNEAQ (reference sequence). Of note for this clone: The target antigen is unknown.

Using immunoSEQ multiplex PCR, the repertoire was profiled, and TCRdb retains in-frame clones only, with some absent. The table has tens of thousands of clones, roughly two thirds seen once; the top ten hold less than 15%. Sequencing used memory (CD45RA-) CD4+ T cells from blood. The sequence was collected from a human donor in good health. V is TRBV7-9 and J is TRBJ2-7; 8 bases agree with TRBD1. The DNA end favors TRBJ2-5, so the J call may be wrong. In DNA form, the CDR3 reads TGTGCCAGCAGCTCAAGAATACAGGGGGAGGCCCTTGGGACCCAGTACTTC. Translation gives CASSSRIQGEALGTQYF.